What follows is one T cell receptor (beta chain) and its context. Generated by immunoSEQ multiplex PCR, the TCRdb table keeps only in-frame clones and is missing some. The data show fewer than 400,000 clones, about 90% seen once. The V gene's germline CDR1 is SNHLY and CDR2 FYNNEI. Trimming stripped 5 bases from V and 8 bases from J, with 18 bases between. The CDR3 is 15 residues long. These data are taken from a study of blood T cell repertoires in COVID-19. This TCR was recovered from a woman younger than 45 with COVID-19, enrolled during active disease. The rearrangement links TRBV2 to TRBJ1-4, with TRBD1 as a possible D gene (5 bases). Material: peripheral blood. The DNA of the CDR3 is TGTGCCAGCAGTAGGGGAAGGGCGGGAGGAGAAAAACTGTTTTTT. It translates to CASSRGRAGGEKLFF.